The 15 T cell receptor beta chains in this list originate from one sample, sequenced in a study of shared clonotypes between healthy human individuals (dated by TCRdb to 2020 to 2021). Libraries were constructed by the immunoSEQ multiplex PCR assay. What TCRdb holds here is the immuneACCESS table cut down to in-frame rearrangements. Part of the clones is not present; checked against another copy, under half of the missing clones reflect an unresolved V gene, and the others are unexplained. This sample has 2 million to 2.5 million clones in its table, and 85% to 95% of those were observed once. The ten biggest clones cover about 0.39% of the sample. The sequenced material came from naive CD4+ T cells from PBMCs. Taken with the paper, the label for cell subset or site translates to: CD45RA+ positively selected. The source is a man aged 18 to 30 in good health. Some clones in this sample may be carry-over from other donors' samples.

This rearrangement joins TRBV7-9 to TRBJ2-3; a weak D match, TRBD1 (6 bases). Trimming took off 5 bases at V and 0 bases at J, with 15 bases between the two ends. The CDR3 contains 16 residues. Germline CDR1 SEHNR, CDR2 FQNEAQ (reference sequence). The CDR3 DNA reads TGTGCCAGCAGCCCAGCTACAGGGATTAGCACAGATACGCAGTATTTT. Translating it yields CASSPATGISTDTQYF.

The chain joins TRBV9 to TRBJ1-2; 10 bases are a match to TRBD1. The CDR3 contains 19 residues. J gave up 0 bases and V 4 bases, and 15 bases lay outside the gene matches. CDR1 and CDR2 from the germline V gene are SGDLS and YYNGEE. The CDR3 sequence is CASSPKDRGVTRANYGYTF. The CDR3 nucleotides are TGTGCCAGCAGCCCTAAGGACAGGGGGGTTACGCGGGCTAACTATGGCTACACCTTC.

The chain employs TRBV30 and TRBJ1-5; tentatively, D is TRBD1 (5 bases). Per the germline V gene, CDR1 is GTSNPN and CDR2 is SVGIG (reference sequence). The V end lost 3 bases, the J end lost 4 bases, and 10 bases lay between the germline ends. This CDR3 has 13 residues. CDR3 region: CAWSSGANQPQHF. The CDR3 DNA reads TGTGCCTGGAGCTCCGGGGCGAATCAGCCCCAGCATTTT.

The chain carries TRBV19 and TRBJ2-3; D is uncertain. The CDR3 is 13 amino acids. Trimming took 3 bases from V and 4 from J, leaving 8 bases between them. Germline V gene lookup returns CDR1 LNHDA and CDR2 SQIVND (reference sequence). The CDR3 nucleotides read TGTGCCAGTAGTATCCGGCGCCCAGATACGCAGTATTTT. Its translation is CASSIRRPDTQYF.

J is TRBJ2-6 and V is TRBV18; possible D gene TRBD1, 6 bases. With 2 bases removed from V and 3 bases from J, the gap between germline ends came to 14 bases. Per the germline V gene, CDR1 is KGHSH and CDR2 is LQKENI. This CDR3 region has 17 residues. The CDR3: CASSPGQPLFGANVLTF. CDR3 coding DNA: TGTGCCAGCTCACCAGGACAGCCCCTTTTTGGGGCCAACGTCCTGACTTTC.

This chain links TRBV7-3 with TRBJ2-1, with D possibly being TRBD1 (5 bases). The V end lost 5 bases, the J end lost 3 bases, and 17 bases lay between the germline ends. Per germline, CDR1 SGHTA and CDR2 FQGTGA. This CDR3 is 16 amino acids long. CDR3 sequence reads: CASSPETVAFYNEQFF. The DNA of the CDR3 is TGTGCCAGCAGCCCAGAGACAGTGGCCTTCTACAATGAGCAGTTCTTC.

This chain connects TRBV9 to TRBJ1-3; TRBD1 matches 8 bases. The CDR3 is 15 residues long. The V segment lost 5 bases and the J segment 0 bases; nucleotides outside the gene matches: 4. Germline V lookup: CDR1 SGDLS, CDR2 YYNGEE. The CDR3 loop reads CASSTGGSSGNTIYF. The DNA of the CDR3 is TGTGCCAGCAGTACAGGGGGTAGCTCTGGAAACACCATATATTTT.

The CDR3 spells CASSIRDRNSYNEQFF. The CDR3 nucleotides read TGTGCCAGCAGTATCAGGGACAGAAACTCCTACAATGAGCAGTTCTTC. The V call is TRBV27, the J call TRBJ2-1; TRBD1 agrees at 7 bases. V was clipped by 5 bases and J by 0 bases; unmatched bases: 7. Per the germline V gene, CDR1 is MNHEY and CDR2 is SMNVEV (reference sequence). This CDR3 is 16 amino acids long.

This clone was seen a single time. The chain carries TRBV19 and TRBJ2-4; the D call may be TRBD1 or TRBD2 (6 bases each). CDR3 length: 15 residues. CDR1 and CDR2 from the germline V gene are LNHDA and SQIVND (reference sequence). The V end lost 1 base, the J end lost 1 base, and 8 bases lay between the germline ends. CDR3 nucleotide sequence: TGTGCCAGTAGTATAGGGGGGGCGGCCAAAAACATTCAGTACTTC. This gives the protein CASSIGGAAKNIQYF.

This sequence joins TRBV4-1 and TRBJ2-3; D is perhaps TRBD1 (6 bases). The CDR3 covers 16 residues. CDR1 and CDR2 from the germline V gene are MGHRA and YSYEKL. Deletions cut 0 bases from V and 2 bases from J, with 12 bases between. Here the CDR3 reads CASSQEGHIITDTQYF. Written as DNA, the CDR3 is TGCGCCAGCAGCCAAGAGGGACACATCATCACAGATACGCAGTATTTT.

The chain links TRBV6-6 to TRBJ2-2; possible D gene TRBD2, 5 bases. The CDR3 loop spans 16 amino acids. CDR1 MNHNY and CDR2 SVGAGI come from the germline V gene (reference sequence). V lost 7 bases and J 5 bases, leaving 20 bases between the germline ends. The CDR3, as DNA: TGTGCCAGCATGGGCCGCGAGGGAGTAGGGACCGGGGAGCTGTTTTTT. It specifies CASMGREGVGTGELFF.

The CDR3 DNA sequence: TGCGCCAGCAGCTTGACAGGGGTGGGCATGAACACTGAAGCTTTCTTT. Its protein product is CASSLTGVGMNTEAFF. The V gene is TRBV5-1, the J gene TRBJ1-1, with TRBD1 identical over 7 bases. Germline CDR1 SGHRS, CDR2 YFSETQ. The CDR3 covers 16 residues. Trimming took 1 base from V and 0 from J; bases not matched to a gene: 6.

This chain joins TRBV10-3 and TRBJ2-4; TRBD1 might be the D (5 bases). Per the germline V gene, CDR1 is ENHRY and CDR2 is SYGVKD. The CDR3 is 12 residues long. The V gene lost 8 bases and the J gene lost 8 bases, with 13 bases spanning the gap. This CDR3 is CAIGQGKDIQYF. The CDR3 bases are TGTGCCATCGGCCAGGGTAAGGACATTCAGTACTTC.

This chain joins TRBV5-1 and TRBJ2-5, with a weak D call TRBD1 (6 bases). Germline V CDR1 and CDR2: SGHRS, YFSETQ. CDR3 size: 13 residues. The V and J ends lost 5 bases and 0 bases respectively, with 8 bases between them. CDR3 protein: CASRKGDQETQYF. The DNA of the CDR3 is TGCGCCAGCAGGAAGGGGGACCAAGAGACCCAGTACTTC.

The V gene is TRBV25-1, the J gene TRBJ2-7, with 7 nucleotides matching TRBD1. Germline V gene lookup returns CDR1 MGHDK and CDR2 SYGVNS. J was trimmed by 3 bases and V by 8 bases; bases with no gene match: 7. CDR3 size: 13 residues. For the CDR3, the DNA is TGTGCCAGCCGACAGGGCATATACTACGAGCAGTACTTC. It translates to CASRQGIYYEQYF.